Included here is one TCR beta chain sequence, with context. Its antigen remains unidentified. Isolation of PBMCs was performed on approximately 10 ml fresh peripheral blood. The sample is drawn from a study of T cells in Graves' hyperthyroidism and ophthalmopathy. Study-wide results and limits: Ophthalmopathy was model-predicted a median about 6.9 months pre-onset.

Germline loops: CDR1 MNHNS, CDR2 SASEGT. With 6 bases removed from V and 4 bases from J, the gap between germline ends came to 18 bases. The CDR3 consists of 15 residues. RNA transcripts served as the template for amplifying TCR beta CDR3 regions. An initial round of RT-PCR targeting the TCR CDR3 relied on the HTBI primer set. TCRdb reanalysed the multiplex PCR reads using MiXCR and keeps one entry per CDR3 protein. Seen here are about 410,000 distinct CDR3 sequences, about 15% observed once, and the top ten hold about 12%. Sequences were obtained from blood. The J gene is TRBJ2-5, the V gene TRBV6-1; D unclear. This TCR was recovered from a man younger than 35 with Graves' ophthalmopathy. The CDR3 region is CASSPLDRRGETQYF. The CDR3 coding sequence is TGTGCCAGCAGCCCCCTGGACCGGCGAGGAGAGACCCAGTACTTC.